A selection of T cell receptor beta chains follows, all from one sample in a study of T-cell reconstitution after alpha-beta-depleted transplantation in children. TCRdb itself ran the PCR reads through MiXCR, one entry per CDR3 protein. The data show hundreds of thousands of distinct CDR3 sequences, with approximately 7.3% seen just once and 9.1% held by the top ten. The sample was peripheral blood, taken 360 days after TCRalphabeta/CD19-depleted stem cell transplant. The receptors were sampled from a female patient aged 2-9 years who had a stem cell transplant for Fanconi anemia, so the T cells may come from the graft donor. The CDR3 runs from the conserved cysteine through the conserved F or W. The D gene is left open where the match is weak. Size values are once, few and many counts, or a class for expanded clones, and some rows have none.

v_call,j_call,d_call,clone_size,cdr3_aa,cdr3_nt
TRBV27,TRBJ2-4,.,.,CASQDNGVMAKNIQYF,TGTGCCAGCCAGGACAACGGAGTTATGGCCAAAAACATTCAGTACTTC
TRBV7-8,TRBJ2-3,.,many,CASSLDLGGTDTQYF,TGTGCCAGCAGCTTAGATCTAGGGGGTACAGATACGCAGTATTTT
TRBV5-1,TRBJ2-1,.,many,CASSSRGASYNEQFF,TGCGCCAGCAGCTCCCGGGGGGCCTCCTACAATGAGCAGTTCTTC
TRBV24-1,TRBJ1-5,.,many,CATSGDGYNQPQHF,TGTGCCACCAGTGGGGACGGGTACAATCAGCCCCAGCATTTT
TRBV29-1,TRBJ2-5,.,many,CSVEDRPTAQYF,TGCAGCGTTGAAGATCGCCCCACGGCCCAGTACTTC
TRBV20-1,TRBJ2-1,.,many,CSAVTEGGNYYNEQFF,TGCAGTGCCGTCACCGAGGGCGGGAATTACTACAATGAGCAGTTCTTC
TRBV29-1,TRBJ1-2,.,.,CSVEGQQNYGYTF,TGCAGCGTTGAAGGACAGCAAAACTATGGCTACACCTTC
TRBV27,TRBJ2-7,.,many,CASSPSPLGPEQYF,TGTGCCAGCAGTCCCTCGCCCTTGGGACCCGAGCAGTACTTC
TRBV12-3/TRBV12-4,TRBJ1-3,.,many,CASRRTANTIYF,TGTGCCAGCAGGCGGACAGCGAACACCATATATTTT
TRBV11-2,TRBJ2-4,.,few,CASGSTGAKNIQYF,TGTGCCAGCGGATCCACAGGGGCCAAAAACATTCAGTACTTC
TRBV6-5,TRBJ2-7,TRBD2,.,CASSYAGVEAEQYF,TGTGCCAGCAGTTACGCGGGGGTCGAGGCCGAGCAGTACTTC
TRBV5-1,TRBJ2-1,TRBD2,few,CASSFSFNGGSYNEQFF,TGCGCCAGCAGCTTCTCTTTTAACGGGGGGAGCTACAATGAGCAGTTCTTC
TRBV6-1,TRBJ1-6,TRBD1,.,CAAQGAGESSPLHF,TGTGCCGCTCAGGGGGCAGGGGAGAGTTCACCCCTCCACTTT
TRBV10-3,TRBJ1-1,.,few,CATTFGTEAFF,TGTGCCACTACCTTCGGGACTGAAGCTTTCTTT
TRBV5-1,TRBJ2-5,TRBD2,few,CASSLISRGGRETQYF,TGCGCCAGCAGCTTGATTTCGCGGGGGGGCCGGGAGACCCAGTACTTC
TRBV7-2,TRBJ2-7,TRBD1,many,CASSKTGGPYEQYF,TGTGCCAGCAGCAAAACAGGGGGTCCCTACGAGCAGTACTTC
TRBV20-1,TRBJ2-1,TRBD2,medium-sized,CSARDRLAGKPNEQFF,TGCAGTGCTAGAGACCGACTAGCGGGTAAACCCAATGAGCAGTTCTTC
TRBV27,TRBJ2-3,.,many,CASSRLTSSTHTDTQYF,TGTGCCAGCAGTCGCCTCACTAGCTCGACTCACACAGATACGCAGTATTTT
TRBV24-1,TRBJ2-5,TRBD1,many,CATSDPTGEGETQYF,TGTGCCACCAGTGATCCGACAGGGGAAGGTGAGACCCAGTACTTC
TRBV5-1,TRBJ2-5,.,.,CASSWGSSASPNQETQYF,TGCGCCAGCAGCTGGGGAAGTAGTGCTAGTCCAAACCAAGAGACCCAGTACTTC
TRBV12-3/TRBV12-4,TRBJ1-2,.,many,CASSLQGSGYTF,TGTGCCAGCAGCCTACAGGGCTCTGGCTACACCTTC
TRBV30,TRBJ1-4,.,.,CAWSQGHATNEKLFF,TGTGCCTGGAGTCAAGGACACGCAACTAATGAAAAACTGTTTTTT
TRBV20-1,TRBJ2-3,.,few,CSARDRRGQDTQYF,TGCAGTGCTAGAGATCGTAGGGGTCAAGATACGCAGTATTTT
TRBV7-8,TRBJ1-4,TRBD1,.,CASSPFTGGPNEKLFF,TGTGCCAGCAGCCCTTTCACAGGGGGCCCTAATGAAAAACTGTTTTTT